The sample holds a few counts of the clone carrying this T cell receptor beta chain. What it binds is not known. This entry comes from a study of cytomegalovirus exposure and HLA in healthy donors. Looking at the study overall: Researchers previously reported finding 90 million to 130 million unique TCR beta sequences from approximately 200 million T cells. Study outcomes and limitations: Most TCR sequences were uncommon, yet certain public TCRs appeared in many donors. The study put some 160 TCR beta chains on its list as cytomegalovirus-associated. As a later analysis revealed, most CMV-associated TCR beta chains appeared HLA-restricted.

The CDR3 length is 14 residues. The V end lost 3 bases, the J end lost 1 base, and 12 bases lay between the germline ends. From germline, CDR1 is GTSNPN and CDR2 SVGIG (reference sequence). Primers: 60 Vbeta forward and 13 Jbeta reverse. Data came from immunoSEQ multiplex PCR; TCRdb stores just in-frame clones and leaves some out. The profile shows about 110,000 clones, over 55% of them singletons. The chain is built from TRBV30 and TRBJ1-2; D unclear. The source of this sequence is a female donor in good health and CMV-seronegative. The sample was PBMCs. The CDR3 loop reads CAWSRRRLNYGYTF. The CDR3 DNA follows: TGTGCCTGGAGCCGACGGAGGCTTAACTATGGCTACACCTTC.